This is a list of T cell receptor beta chains from one sample in a study of blood T cell repertoires in COVID-19. Profiled with immunoSEQ multiplex PCR; TCRdb holds only in-frame clones, not every one. The data contain approximately 300,000 clones, 85% to 90% of them singletons. The sample comprised PBMCs or T cells enriched from blood (not recorded which). The origin of the receptors is a man between 25 and 39 years old who had recovered from COVID-19. CDR3s include the opening cysteine and the closing phenylalanine or tryptophan. A D gene is named only where the DNA matches it firmly. A clone size is listed for some rows: how often the clone was seen (once, few, many), or a class if it is expanded.

J,size,V,D,DNA,CDR3
TRBJ1-2,once,TRBV19,TRBD1,TGTGCCAGTAGTTCCGGGACAGGGAATTTTGGCTACACCTTC,CASSSGTGNFGYTF
TRBJ1-3,.,TRBV19,TRBD1,TGTGCCAGTAGTTCCCAGACAGGGCCTGGAAACACCATATATTTT,CASSSQTGPGNTIYF
TRBJ1-5,.,TRBV18,.,TGTGCCAGCTCACCGGGACACATCAATCAGCCCCAGCATTTT,CASSPGHINQPQHF
TRBJ1-4,.,TRBV24-1,.,TGTGCCACCAGTGATTACACAGGCGATAATGAAAAACTGTTTTTT,CATSDYTGDNEKLFF
TRBJ1-1,.,TRBV4-1,.,TGCGCCAGCAGCCAAGAAAGAGACAGTGGGTCGGTTGAAGCTTTCTTT,CASSQERDSGSVEAFF
TRBJ2-1,once,TRBV4-1,TRBD2,TGCGCCAGCAGCCAAGATCCTAGCGGGAGCTCCTACAATGAGCAGTTCTTC,CASSQDPSGSSYNEQFF
TRBJ1-2,.,TRBV29-1,.,TGCAGCGGTATGAGAGGGGGATACGGCTACACCTTC,CSGMRGGYGYTF
TRBJ2-5,once,TRBV10-3,.,TGTGCCATCGGGAGCCAAGAGACCCAGTACTTC,CAIGSQETQYF
TRBJ1-2,.,TRBV6-5,TRBD1,TGTGCCAGCAGTTTGAGGGACAGCGTAGATGGCTACACCTTC,CASSLRDSVDGYTF
TRBJ1-5,.,TRBV10-1,TRBD1,TGCGCCAGTTCCGACAGGGGCAATCAGCCCCAGCATTTT,CASSDRGNQPQHF
TRBJ2-5,once,TRBV12-3/TRBV12-4,.,TGTGCCAGCAGTTTTCGGGAATGGGAGACCCAGTACTTC,CASSFREWETQYF
TRBJ1-4,.,TRBV4-1,TRBD1,TGCGCCAGCACCCAAAGGCCTCCGGGACAGGGTGGGGAAAAACTGTTTTTT,CASTQRPPGQGGEKLFF
TRBJ1-6,.,TRBV21-1,.,TGTGCCAGCAGCAGGTCGGGGAGCTCCTATAATTCACCCCTCCACTTT,CASSRSGSSYNSPLHF
TRBJ2-7,once,TRBV12-3/TRBV12-4,TRBD2,TGTGCCAGCGGCGCGGGGGGGCCTTACGAGCAGTACTTC,CASGAGGPYEQYF
TRBJ2-1,.,TRBV6-5,TRBD1,TGTGCCAGCAGTAAACCGGGACAGGGAATCAATGAGCAGTTCTTC,CASSKPGQGINEQFF
TRBJ1-2,.,TRBV6-5,.,TGTGCCAGCAGTTATTTACGGGGAGGGGATGGCTACACCTTC,CASSYLRGGDGYTF
TRBJ1-5,few,TRBV4-1,TRBD1,TGCGCCAGCAGCAACCCGACAGGGGCTAGCAATCAGCCCCAGCATTTT,CASSNPTGASNQPQHF
TRBJ2-5,.,TRBV6-5,.,TGTGCCAGCAGTTACGTCGGGTCTGCAGAGACCCAGTACTTC,CASSYVGSAETQYF
TRBJ2-7,once,TRBV5-1,TRBD2,TGCGCCAGCAGCATCCCATTAGCGGGGGGGCCCTACTACGAGCAGTACTTC,CASSIPLAGGPYYEQYF
TRBJ2-3,once,TRBV29-1,TRBD2,TGCAGCGGGGATAGCGGGAGGCGCACAGATACGCAGTATTTT,CSGDSGRRTDTQYF
TRBJ1-3,.,TRBV5-1,.,TGCGCCAGCAGCTCCCAACCGACAGGAACTGGAAACACCATATATTTT,CASSSQPTGTGNTIYF
TRBJ2-3,few,TRBV25-1,TRBD2,TGTGCCAGCAGTGAATTTACTAGCGGGAGAGGAAATACGCAGTATTTT,CASSEFTSGRGNTQYF
TRBJ2-1,once,TRBV10-1,TRBD2,TGCGCCAGCAGTGAAATAGCGGGACAATCCTACAATGAGCAGTTCTTC,CASSEIAGQSYNEQFF
TRBJ1-4,.,TRBV5-1,.,TGCGCCAGCAGTACAGGATTTGAAAAACTGTTTTTT,CASSTGFEKLFF
TRBJ2-1,.,TRBV13,TRBD2,TGTGCCAGCAGCTTGCCGGGACTAGCCGGTAATGAGCAGTTCTTC,CASSLPGLAGNEQFF
TRBJ2-1,.,TRBV7-9,TRBD2,TGTGCCAGCAGCTTTGGACTAGCGGAATACAATGAGCAGTTCTTC,CASSFGLAEYNEQFF
TRBJ2-7,.,TRBV5-8,.,TGTGCCAGCAGCTCACAGGGTTACGAGCAGTACTTC,CASSSQGYEQYF
TRBJ1-4,.,TRBV18,TRBD1,TGTGCCAGCTCACCAACCATGGGCAGGGGGCTTGAAAAACTGTTTTTT,CASSPTMGRGLEKLFF
TRBJ2-1,.,TRBV2,TRBD2,TGTGCCAGCAGATTTCTAGCGGGAGGCTCCTACAATGAGCAGTTCTTC,CASRFLAGGSYNEQFF
TRBJ2-1,.,TRBV27,.,TGTGCCAGCAGTAGCCTAGCCTCCTACAATGAGCAGTTCTTC,CASSSLASYNEQFF
TRBJ1-5,.,TRBV6-1,.,TGTGCCAGCAGTGAAAGGGGGGGAGTCCAGCCCCAGCATTTT,CASSERGGVQPQHF
TRBJ2-5,.,TRBV5-1,TRBD1,TGCGCCAGCAGCTTTGGGGACAGGGACCAAGAGACCCAGTACTTC,CASSFGDRDQETQYF
TRBJ2-3,.,TRBV7-2,.,TGTGCCAGCAGCTTAATCCGGACTGATACGCAGTATTTT,CASSLIRTDTQYF
TRBJ1-4,.,TRBV7-6,.,TGTGCCAGCAGCCGTTCCTGGGGGGCAACTAATGAAAAACTGTTTTTT,CASSRSWGATNEKLFF